A selection of T cell receptor beta chains follows, all from one sample in a study of blood T cell repertoires in COVID-19. Libraries were prepared by immunoSEQ multiplex PCR; TCRdb keeps only in-frame clonotypes and omits some of them. The table has under 300,000 clones, roughly 87% seen once; the top ten hold 10% to 15%. Specimen: peripheral blood. The receptors derive from a human donor in a cohort sampled during active COVID-19. The CDR3 runs from the conserved cysteine through the conserved F or W. D genes are given only for firm matches. Clone size is shown for a subset of rows, as once, few, many or a class of expanded clone.

abundance: NA; d_gene: NA; v_gene: TRBV10-3; j_gene: TRBJ2-5; CDR3aa: CAIRQNDGETQYF; CDR3nt: TGTGCCATCCGACAGAACGACGGGGAGACCCAGTACTTC
abundance: NA; d_gene: TRBD1; v_gene: TRBV18; j_gene: TRBJ2-3; CDR3aa: CASSPSQGWTDTQYF; CDR3nt: TGTGCCAGCTCACCGTCACAGGGGTGGACAGATACGCAGTATTTT
abundance: few; d_gene: NA; v_gene: TRBV21-1; j_gene: TRBJ1-5; CDR3aa: CASSKFPGQGPYSNQPQHF; CDR3nt: TGTGCCAGCAGCAAATTTCCGGGACAGGGCCCTTATAGCAATCAGCCCCAGCATTTT
abundance: once; d_gene: NA; v_gene: TRBV11-2; j_gene: TRBJ2-5; CDR3aa: CASSRPAGTQYF; CDR3nt: TGTGCCAGCAGCCGGCCAGCGGGGACCCAGTACTTC
abundance: NA; d_gene: NA; v_gene: TRBV5-4; j_gene: TRBJ2-1; CDR3aa: CASSLDSNEQFF; CDR3nt: TGTGCCAGCAGCTTGGATAGTAATGAGCAGTTCTTC
abundance: once; d_gene: NA; v_gene: TRBV28; j_gene: TRBJ2-7; CDR3aa: CASTQAAASYEQYF; CDR3nt: TGTGCCAGCACTCAAGCGGCAGCCTCCTACGAGCAGTACTTC
abundance: NA; d_gene: NA; v_gene: TRBV3-1/TRBV3-2; j_gene: TRBJ2-7; CDR3aa: CASSHAEGAAYEQYF; CDR3nt: TGTGCCAGCAGTCATGCGGAGGGGGCGGCCTACGAGCAGTACTTC
abundance: NA; d_gene: TRBD2; v_gene: TRBV7-9; j_gene: TRBJ2-1; CDR3aa: CASSRTSGRLIEQFF; CDR3nt: TGTGCCAGCAGCCGGACTAGCGGGAGACTGATTGAGCAGTTCTTC
abundance: NA; d_gene: NA; v_gene: TRBV3-1/TRBV3-2; j_gene: TRBJ2-7; CDR3aa: CASSQALLGETNPYEQYF; CDR3nt: TGTGCCAGCAGCCAAGCTCTCCTCGGGGAGACTAACCCCTACGAGCAGTACTTC
abundance: NA; d_gene: TRBD2; v_gene: TRBV29-1; j_gene: TRBJ2-1; CDR3aa: CSVGSGIGNEQFF; CDR3nt: TGCAGCGTTGGGAGCGGGATAGGCAATGAGCAGTTCTTC
abundance: NA; d_gene: NA; v_gene: TRBV7-9; j_gene: TRBJ2-7; CDR3aa: CASSLAGGSYEQYF; CDR3nt: TGTGCCAGCAGCTTAGCAGGAGGCAGCTACGAGCAGTACTTC
abundance: NA; d_gene: NA; v_gene: TRBV5-4; j_gene: TRBJ1-2; CDR3aa: CASSSLERAYYGYTF; CDR3nt: TGTGCCAGCAGCTCCCTAGAGAGGGCATACTATGGCTACACCTTC
abundance: NA; d_gene: TRBD2; v_gene: TRBV4-2; j_gene: TRBJ2-1; CDR3aa: CASSQEAGTRPSNEQFF; CDR3nt: TGTGCCAGCAGCCAAGAGGCCGGGACTAGACCGTCCAATGAGCAGTTCTTC
abundance: once; d_gene: TRBD1; v_gene: TRBV19; j_gene: TRBJ2-6; CDR3aa: CASSTTAGTVQSGANVLTF; CDR3nt: TGTGCCAGTAGTACCACCGCCGGGACAGTTCAGTCTGGGGCCAACGTCCTGACTTTC
abundance: NA; d_gene: TRBD2; v_gene: TRBV19; j_gene: TRBJ2-1; CDR3aa: CASSLLAGTIDKQFF; CDR3nt: TGTGCCAGTAGTTTACTAGCGGGAACTATTGATAAGCAGTTCTTC
abundance: NA; d_gene: NA; v_gene: TRBV28; j_gene: TRBJ2-2; CDR3aa: CATRRSRTGELFF; CDR3nt: TGTGCCACCCGGAGGTCGAGGACCGGGGAGCTGTTTTTT
abundance: NA; d_gene: NA; v_gene: TRBV2; j_gene: TRBJ1-3; CDR3aa: CASSDAGFGNTIYF; CDR3nt: TGTGCCAGCAGTGACGCGGGGTTTGGAAACACCATATATTTT
abundance: once; d_gene: NA; v_gene: TRBV5-1; j_gene: TRBJ1-2; CDR3aa: CASREGGTLQTYGYTF; CDR3nt: TGCGCCAGCAGGGAAGGCGGGACCTTACAAACCTATGGCTACACCTTC
abundance: NA; d_gene: NA; v_gene: TRBV5-4; j_gene: TRBJ1-1; CDR3aa: CASSSPGGAGAFF; CDR3nt: TGTGCCAGCAGCTCCCCCGGGGGAGCTGGAGCTTTCTTT
abundance: NA; d_gene: NA; v_gene: TRBV6-5; j_gene: TRBJ1-2; CDR3aa: CASSNLLTRGNGYTF; CDR3nt: TGTGCCAGCAGTAACCTTCTGACTCGGGGGAATGGCTACACCTTC
abundance: NA; d_gene: TRBD2; v_gene: TRBV5-5; j_gene: TRBJ2-3; CDR3aa: CASSLNLAGGTDTQYF; CDR3nt: TGTGCCAGCAGTTTGAACCTAGCGGGAGGCACAGATACGCAGTATTTT
abundance: NA; d_gene: TRBD1; v_gene: TRBV9; j_gene: TRBJ1-2; CDR3aa: CASSVGRDRGLYGYTF; CDR3nt: TGTGCCAGCAGCGTAGGCAGGGACAGGGGGCTATATGGCTACACCTTC
abundance: NA; d_gene: TRBD1; v_gene: TRBV19; j_gene: TRBJ2-3; CDR3aa: CASRTGYTDTQYF; CDR3nt: TGTGCCAGCCGGACAGGGTACACAGATACGCAGTATTTT
abundance: few; d_gene: NA; v_gene: TRBV3-1/TRBV3-2; j_gene: TRBJ2-2; CDR3aa: CASRTTGELFF; CDR3nt: TGTGCCAGCAGGACAACCGGGGAGCTGTTTTTT
abundance: NA; d_gene: NA; v_gene: TRBV19; j_gene: TRBJ2-7; CDR3aa: CASSMEGKYEQYF; CDR3nt: TGTGCCAGTAGTATGGAGGGGAAGTACGAGCAGTACTTC
abundance: NA; d_gene: NA; v_gene: TRBV7-9; j_gene: TRBJ2-3; CDR3aa: CASSFRTEPITDTQYF; CDR3nt: TGTGCCAGCAGCTTCCGAACAGAGCCTATCACAGATACGCAGTATTTT
abundance: NA; d_gene: NA; v_gene: TRBV9; j_gene: TRBJ2-1; CDR3aa: CASSAAGTPYNEQFF; CDR3nt: TGTGCCAGCAGCGCCGCCGGGACTCCCTACAATGAGCAGTTCTTC
abundance: NA; d_gene: TRBD1; v_gene: TRBV19; j_gene: TRBJ2-1; CDR3aa: CASKPQGAIDEQFF; CDR3nt: TGTGCCAGTAAACCTCAGGGGGCGATCGATGAGCAGTTCTTC
abundance: few; d_gene: TRBD2; v_gene: TRBV29-1; j_gene: TRBJ2-1; CDR3aa: CSVESSGRAYEQFF; CDR3nt: TGCAGCGTTGAATCTAGCGGGAGGGCTTATGAGCAGTTCTTC
abundance: NA; d_gene: TRBD2; v_gene: TRBV4-2; j_gene: TRBJ2-3; CDR3aa: CASSQREGGSTDTQYF; CDR3nt: TGTGCCAGCAGCCAGCGGGAGGGGGGTAGCACAGATACGCAGTATTTT
abundance: once; d_gene: NA; v_gene: TRBV11-2; j_gene: TRBJ2-2; CDR3aa: CASSPSTGYGGELFF; CDR3nt: TGTGCCAGCAGCCCGAGCACAGGGTACGGCGGGGAGCTGTTTTTT
abundance: NA; d_gene: TRBD2; v_gene: TRBV27; j_gene: TRBJ2-3; CDR3aa: CASSSASGGADTQYF; CDR3nt: TGTGCCAGCAGTTCGGCTAGCGGGGGCGCAGATACGCAGTATTTT
abundance: NA; d_gene: TRBD1; v_gene: TRBV28; j_gene: TRBJ2-1; CDR3aa: CASSNDRGPNYNEQFF; CDR3nt: TGTGCCAGCAGTAACGACAGGGGGCCTAACTACAATGAGCAGTTCTTC
abundance: NA; d_gene: TRBD1; v_gene: TRBV6-5; j_gene: TRBJ1-2; CDR3aa: CASSYRLQGAYGYTF; CDR3nt: TGTGCCAGCAGTTACCGACTGCAGGGGGCATATGGCTACACCTTC
abundance: NA; d_gene: TRBD1; v_gene: TRBV7-9; j_gene: TRBJ1-1; CDR3aa: CASSLCAGTGVNTEAFF; CDR3nt: TGTGCCAGCAGCTTATGTGCCGGGACAGGAGTGAACACTGAAGCTTTCTTT
abundance: few; d_gene: NA; v_gene: TRBV4-1; j_gene: TRBJ2-1; CDR3aa: CASSQAGLWVNEQFF; CDR3nt: TGCGCCAGCAGCCAAGCGGGACTTTGGGTTAATGAGCAGTTCTTC
abundance: NA; d_gene: NA; v_gene: TRBV28; j_gene: TRBJ2-7; CDR3aa: CASSPAQGGYEQYF; CDR3nt: TGTGCCAGCAGTCCGGCACAGGGAGGGTACGAGCAGTACTTC
abundance: NA; d_gene: TRBD2; v_gene: TRBV19; j_gene: TRBJ2-1; CDR3aa: CASKGLTSGYNEQFF; CDR3nt: TGTGCCAGTAAGGGTTTGACTAGCGGGTACAATGAGCAGTTCTTC
abundance: NA; d_gene: NA; v_gene: TRBV15; j_gene: TRBJ2-7; CDR3aa: CATSRVSVSEQYF; CDR3nt: TGTGCCACCAGCAGAGTTTCGGTCTCCGAGCAGTACTTC
abundance: NA; d_gene: NA; v_gene: TRBV6-6; j_gene: TRBJ2-7; CDR3aa: CASSGPQEQYF; CDR3nt: TGTGCCAGCAGTGGCCCCCAGGAGCAGTACTTC
abundance: NA; d_gene: NA; v_gene: TRBV28; j_gene: TRBJ1-2; CDR3aa: CASSFRPRGYTF; CDR3nt: TGTGCCAGCAGTTTCAGGCCACGGGGCTACACCTTC
abundance: NA; d_gene: TRBD1; v_gene: TRBV18; j_gene: TRBJ2-7; CDR3aa: CASSPTGVGEQYF; CDR3nt: TGTGCCAGCTCACCGACAGGGGTGGGAGAGCAGTACTTC
abundance: NA; d_gene: NA; v_gene: TRBV10-3; j_gene: TRBJ2-4; CDR3aa: CAISAGEAKNIQYF; CDR3nt: TGTGCCATCAGTGCGGGGGAGGCCAAAAACATTCAGTACTTC
abundance: NA; d_gene: TRBD1; v_gene: TRBV7-2; j_gene: TRBJ1-1; CDR3aa: CASSRRSRGTGGEAFF; CDR3nt: TGTGCCAGCAGCAGAAGATCAAGAGGGACAGGGGGCGAAGCTTTCTTT